This T cell receptor (beta chain) derives from a study of identifying expanded T cells in peripheral blood. Points from the study as a whole: Differentially abundant clones: 0.95 to 1.5 between replicates, 16.4 at approximately 13 days, approximately 19 at four. Variance in clone template counts between approximately 2-week samples significantly increased with total template count across all healthy donors.

Remarks on this clone: Its cognate antigen is unknown.

No infections or other immune events were documented during collection. Measured with immunoSEQ multiplex PCR; TCRdb has only the in-frame clones, and not every one. Among 81,000 or so clones listed, 65% to 85% were seen once. There are 19 residues in the CDR3. The chain carries TRBV21-1 and TRBJ2-3; TRBD2, the table's D call, was not compared with the DNA. TRBV21-1 is a pseudogene. The sequencing sample was made of blood. The sequence was collected from a person aged 18-70 years in good health. CDR3 sequence (DNA): TGTGCCAGCAGCAAAGCACAGGGACTAGCGGGGAAGTTGACAGATACGCAGTATTTT. This encodes CASSKAQGLAGKLTDTQYF.